This T cell receptor beta chain is from a study of blood T cell repertoires in COVID-19. In the study overall: The United States, Italy and Spain were the sources of the acute and convalescent COVID-19 samples. Sources were T cells, B-cell-depleted T cells, or PBMCs; the material itself was cDNA or gDNA.

Sequencing was performed with immunoSEQ multiplex PCR; in TCRdb, only in-frame clones are kept and a portion is missing. Of 150,000 to 200,000 clones in the sample, around nine tenths were seen once. This clone was seen a single time. The sequenced sample was peripheral blood. This receptor was obtained from a man aged 50-59 years who had recovered from COVID-19.

The CDR3 DNA sequence: TGCGCCAGCAGCTTGGATCTCTACGAGCAGTACTTC. This translates into CASSLDLYEQYF. This chain links TRBV5-1 with TRBJ2-7, with unresolved D. This CDR3 has 12 residues. V shed 0 bases and J shed 3 bases, with 4 bases lying between them. CDR1 is SGHRS, CDR2 YFSETQ, per germline.